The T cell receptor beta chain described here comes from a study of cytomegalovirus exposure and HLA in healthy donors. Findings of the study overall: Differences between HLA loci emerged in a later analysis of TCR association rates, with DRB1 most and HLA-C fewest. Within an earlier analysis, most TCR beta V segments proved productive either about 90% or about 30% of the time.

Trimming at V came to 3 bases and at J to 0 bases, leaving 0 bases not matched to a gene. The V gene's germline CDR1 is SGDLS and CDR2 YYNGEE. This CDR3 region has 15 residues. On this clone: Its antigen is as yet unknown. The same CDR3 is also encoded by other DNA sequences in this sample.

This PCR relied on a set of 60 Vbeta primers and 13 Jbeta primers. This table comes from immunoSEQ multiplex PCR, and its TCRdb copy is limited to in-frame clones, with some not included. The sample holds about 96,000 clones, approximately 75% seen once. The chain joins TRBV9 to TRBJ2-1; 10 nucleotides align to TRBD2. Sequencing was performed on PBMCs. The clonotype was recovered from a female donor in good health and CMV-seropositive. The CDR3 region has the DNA TGTGCCAGCAGCGCTAGCGGGAGCTCCTACAATGAGCAGTTCTTC. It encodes CASSASGSSYNEQFF.